Each of the 2 T cell receptor beta chains below was sequenced from the same sample in a study of cytomegalovirus exposure and HLA in healthy donors. Assay used: immunoSEQ multiplex PCR; TCRdb lists only in-frame clones, some missing. The data contain fewer than 200,000 clones, roughly 86% of them singletons. What was sequenced was PBMCs. The receptor set was obtained from a woman aged 18-35 years in good health and CMV-seropositive.

The rearrangement uses TRBV7-3 and TRBJ2-1; D remains ambiguous. The CDR3 length is 14 residues. Trimming removed 5 bases from V and 1 base from J, with 9 bases in between. Germline V lookup: CDR1 SGHTA, CDR2 FQGTGA. The CDR3, as DNA: TGTGCCAGCAGCCGCTACGTGTCCTACAATGAGCAGTTCTTC. It is translated as CASSRYVSYNEQFF.

The rearrangement links TRBV6-5 to TRBJ2-2, with 8 positions matching TRBD1. The CDR3 runs to 15 residues. V was pared by 6 bases and J by 7 bases, with 10 bases of the junction left unmatched. CDR1 and CDR2 (germline): MNHEY, SVGAGI. CDR3: CASSPSRGRGGELFF. The CDR3 DNA sequence: TGTGCCAGCAGCCCTTCCAGGGGGCGCGGCGGGGAGCTGTTTTTT.